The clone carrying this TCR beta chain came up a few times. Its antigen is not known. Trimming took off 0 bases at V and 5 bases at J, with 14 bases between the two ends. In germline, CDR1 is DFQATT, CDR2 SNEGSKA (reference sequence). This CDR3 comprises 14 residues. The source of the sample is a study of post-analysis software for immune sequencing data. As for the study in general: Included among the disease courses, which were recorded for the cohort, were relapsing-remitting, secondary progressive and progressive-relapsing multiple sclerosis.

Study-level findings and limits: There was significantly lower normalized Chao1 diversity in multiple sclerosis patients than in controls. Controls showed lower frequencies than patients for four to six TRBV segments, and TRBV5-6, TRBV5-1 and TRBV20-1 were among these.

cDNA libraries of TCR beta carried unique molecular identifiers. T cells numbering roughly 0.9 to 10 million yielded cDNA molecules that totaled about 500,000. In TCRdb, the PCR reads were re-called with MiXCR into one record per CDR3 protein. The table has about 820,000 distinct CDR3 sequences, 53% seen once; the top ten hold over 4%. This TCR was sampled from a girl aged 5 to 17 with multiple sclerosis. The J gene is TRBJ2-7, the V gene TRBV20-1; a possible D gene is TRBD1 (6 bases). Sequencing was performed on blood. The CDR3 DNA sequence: TGCAGTGCTAGAGATCCCGGCAGGGGCGACGAGCAGTACTTC. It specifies CSARDPGRGDEQYF.